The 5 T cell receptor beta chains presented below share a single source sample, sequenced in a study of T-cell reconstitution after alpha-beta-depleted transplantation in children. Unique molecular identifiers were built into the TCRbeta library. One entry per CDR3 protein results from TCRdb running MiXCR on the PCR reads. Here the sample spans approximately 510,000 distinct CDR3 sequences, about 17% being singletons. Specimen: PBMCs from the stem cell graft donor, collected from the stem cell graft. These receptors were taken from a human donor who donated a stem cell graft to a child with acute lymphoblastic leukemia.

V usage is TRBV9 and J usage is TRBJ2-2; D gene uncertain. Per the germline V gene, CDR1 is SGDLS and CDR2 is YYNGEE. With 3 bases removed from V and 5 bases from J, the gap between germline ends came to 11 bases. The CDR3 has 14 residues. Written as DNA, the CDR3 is TGTGCCAGCAGCGGCCGGCTAGTGACCGGGGAGCTGTTTTTT. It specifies CASSGRLVTGELFF.

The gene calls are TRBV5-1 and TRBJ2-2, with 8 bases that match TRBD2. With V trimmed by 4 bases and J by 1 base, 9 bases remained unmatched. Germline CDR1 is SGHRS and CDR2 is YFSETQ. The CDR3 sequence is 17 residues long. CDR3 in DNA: TGCGCCAGCAGCCCTCCGGGGCTAGCGGGGAACACCGGGGAGCTGTTTTTT. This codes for CASSPPGLAGNTGELFF.

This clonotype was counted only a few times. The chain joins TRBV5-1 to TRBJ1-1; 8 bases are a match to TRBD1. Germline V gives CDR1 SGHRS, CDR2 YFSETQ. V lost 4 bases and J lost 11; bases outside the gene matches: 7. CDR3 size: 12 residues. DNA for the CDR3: TGCGCCAGCAGCCCGGACAGGGTGTGGGCTTTCTTT. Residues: CASSPDRVWAFF.

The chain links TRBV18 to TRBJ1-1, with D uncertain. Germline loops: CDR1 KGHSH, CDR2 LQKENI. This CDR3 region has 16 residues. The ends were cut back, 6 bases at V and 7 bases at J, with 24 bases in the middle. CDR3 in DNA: TGTGCCAGCTCGCCCTCTTCCCCCCTTACAGCCTATGAAGCTTTCTTT. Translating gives CASSPSSPLTAYEAFF.

CDR3 in DNA: TGTGCCAGCGGACTACAGGGGGCTAGGGAGCAGTACTTC. Translated: CASGLQGAREQYF. The V call is TRBV7-2, the J call TRBJ2-7; 9 bases map to TRBD1. Trimming at V came to 8 bases and at J to 7 bases, leaving 9 bases not matched to a gene. The germline V gene encodes CDR1 SGHTA and CDR2 FQGNSA. The CDR3 consists of 13 residues.